This T cell receptor beta chain came from a study of T cells in localized non-small cell lung cancer. Whole-study findings and limits: Uninvolved nearby lung showed the greatest T cell clonality, exceeding that found in tumor.

This table comes from immunoSEQ multiplex PCR, and its TCRdb copy is limited to in-frame clones, with some not included. The table shows more than 45,000 clones, with roughly 80% occurring only once. About this clone itself: Its antigen is undetermined.

Trimming took 1 base from V and 3 from J; bases not matched to a gene: 8. The CDR3 sequence is 17 residues long. Germline lookup yields CDR1 SGHAT and CDR2 FQDESV (reference sequence). V is TRBV11-1 and J is TRBJ2-1; 8 bases map to TRBD2. The sample here was peripheral blood, taken before any cancer treatment. The clonotype originates from a man aged 35 to 69 with stage I squamous cell lung carcinoma. Here the CDR3 DNA reads TGTGCCAGCAGCTTAGAGCGGGCGGGGGGTTACTACAATGAGCAGTTCTTC. Amino acids: CASSLERAGGYYNEQFF.